A single sample is the source of the 5 T cell receptor beta chains below, sequenced in a study of lung T cells in sarcoidosis with Löfgren's syndrome. TCRdb re-called the reads with MiXCR, one entry per CDR3 protein. The sample holds 58,000 or so distinct CDR3 sequences, 21% seen once. The specimen was CD4+ T cells from PBMCs. The receptors stem from a human donor with sarcoidosis (Löfgren's syndrome or another form), or a control subject (not recorded which).

With respect to this clonotype: Given a much more abundant clone one base away, this may be a read error. This chain uses TRBV20-1 with TRBJ1-1; possibly TRBD1 for D (5 bases). The V end lost 6 bases, the J end lost 4 bases, and 12 bases lay between the germline ends. CDR3 size: 12 residues. Looked up from germline, CDR1 is DFQATT and CDR2 is SNEGSKA (reference sequence). CDR3: CSAPGLATEAFF. CDR3 bases: TGCAGTGCCCCAGGGTTGGCCACTGAAGCTTTCTTT.

As to this clonotype: Sequence at one end of the junction differs from germline and may be a read error. This rearrangement joins TRBV7-3 to TRBJ2-3; no reliable D call. Looked up from germline, CDR1 is SGHTA and CDR2 is FQGTGA. The CDR3 is made up of 12 amino acids. The DNA of the CDR3 is TGTGCCAGCAGCTTGAGCACAGATACGCAGTGTTTT. Translating it yields CASSLSTDTQCF.

This clonotype was counted ten times or more. The genes are TRBV20-1 and TRBJ2-7; possibly TRBD1 for D (6 bases). Trimming removed 7 bases from V and 4 bases from J, with 17 bases in between. The CDR3 consists of 13 residues. Germline-derived CDR1 and CDR2 are DFQATT and SNEGSKA (reference sequence). The chain's CDR3 is CSVPRDTGYEQYV. For the CDR3, the DNA is TGCAGTGTCCCCCGGGACACGGGATACGAGCAGTACGTC.

This chain joins TRBV7-9 and TRBJ2-1; 8 nucleotides agree with TRBD1. The CDR3 consists of 16 residues. V shed 5 bases and J 7 bases; nucleotides not matched to a gene: 13. From germline, CDR1 is SEHNR and CDR2 FQNEAQ (reference sequence). The CDR3 here is CASSPRTGLGGNEQFF. CDR3 coding DNA: TGTGCCAGCAGCCCCCGGACAGGGTTGGGGGGTAATGAGCAGTTCTTC.

A remark on this clonotype: A read error is likely, as this CDR3 ends without the conserved phenylalanine or tryptophan. The V and J genes are TRBV29-1 and TRBJ2-1; weak D call: TRBD2 (6 bases). Germline assignment: CDR1 SQVTM and CDR2 ANQGSEA. The CDR3 runs 15 residues. V was cut by 4 bases and J by 5 bases, with 18 bases left in between. CDR3 in amino acids: CSVVGGGRGHNEQFL. DNA of the CDR3: TGCAGCGTTGTGGGGGGAGGTCGAGGTCACAATGAGCAGTTCCTC.